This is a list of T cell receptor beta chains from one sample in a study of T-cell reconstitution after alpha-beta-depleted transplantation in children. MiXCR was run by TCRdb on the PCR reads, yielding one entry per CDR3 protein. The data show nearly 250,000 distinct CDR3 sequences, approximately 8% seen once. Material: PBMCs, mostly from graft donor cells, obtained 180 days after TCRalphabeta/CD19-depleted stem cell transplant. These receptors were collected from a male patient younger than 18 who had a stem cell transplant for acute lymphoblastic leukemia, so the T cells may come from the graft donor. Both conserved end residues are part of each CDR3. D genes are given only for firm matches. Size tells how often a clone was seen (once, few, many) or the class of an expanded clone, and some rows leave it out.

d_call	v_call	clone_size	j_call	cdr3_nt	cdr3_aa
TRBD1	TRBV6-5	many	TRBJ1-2	TGTGCCAGCCGACTAGGACAGGGGTCCTATGGCTACACCTTC	CASRLGQGSYGYTF
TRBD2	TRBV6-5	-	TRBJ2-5	TGTGCCAGCAGTTACCGGGGGGGGCCCCAAGAGACCCAGTACTTC	CASSYRGGPQETQYF
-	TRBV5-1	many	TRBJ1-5	TGCGCCAGCAGCTTGGAAGGCAGCCCAGAGCAGCCCCAGCATTTT	CASSLEGSPEQPQHF
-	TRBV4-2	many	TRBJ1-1	TGTGCCAGCAGCCAGTACAGGGAGAACACTGAAGCTTTCTTT	CASSQYRENTEAFF
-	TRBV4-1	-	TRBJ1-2	TGCGCCAGCAGCCAAGATCCGCAGGGCTACTATGGCTACACCTTC	CASSQDPQGYYGYTF
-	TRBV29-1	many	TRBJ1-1	TGCAGCGTTGAAAGGGGTTTCACTGAAGCTTTCTTT	CSVERGFTEAFF
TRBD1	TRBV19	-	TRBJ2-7	TGTGCCAGTAGTATAGCCCGGGACAGGGAGAAACACGAGCAGTACTTC	CASSIARDREKHEQYF
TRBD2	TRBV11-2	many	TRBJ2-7	TGTGCCAGCAGCGGCCCCGGGACTATGGACGGCGAGCAGTACTTC	CASSGPGTMDGEQYF
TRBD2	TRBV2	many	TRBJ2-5	TGTGCCAGCAGTGAATATCGGCTAGCGGGCAACCAAGAGACCCAGTACTTC	CASSEYRLAGNQETQYF
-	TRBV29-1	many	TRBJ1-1	TGCAGCGTTGGGCAGCGGAACACTGAAGCTTTCTTT	CSVGQRNTEAFF
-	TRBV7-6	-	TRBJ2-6	TGTGCCAGCAGCTTCGGGCCTGCTGGGGCCAACGTCCTGACTTTC	CASSFGPAGANVLTF
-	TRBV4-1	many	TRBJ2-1	TGCGCCAGCAGATCGTACAATGAGCAGTTCTTC	CASRSYNEQFF
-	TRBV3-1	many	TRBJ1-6	TGTGCCAGCAGCCGGGGGAGCTCCTATAATTCACCCCTCCACTTT	CASSRGSSYNSPLHF
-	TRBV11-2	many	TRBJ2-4	TGTGCCAGCAGCATGGACATCCAAGCCAAAAACATTCAGTACTTC	CASSMDIQAKNIQYF
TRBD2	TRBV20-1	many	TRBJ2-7	TGCAGTGCTAGGCTAGCGGGGGTTTTTGGCTACGAGCAGTACTTC	CSARLAGVFGYEQYF
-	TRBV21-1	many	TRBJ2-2	TGTGCCAGCCACGGGGACAGCGGGGAGCTGTTTTTT	CASHGDSGELFF
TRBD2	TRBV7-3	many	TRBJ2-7	TGTGCCAGCAGCTTCGCGGGAGGGGAAGCCTACGAGCAGTACTTC	CASSFAGGEAYEQYF
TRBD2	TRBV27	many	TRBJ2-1	TGTGCCAGCAGTTTATCATGGGCCACCGGGGGGAACAATGAGCAGTTCTTC	CASSLSWATGGNNEQFF
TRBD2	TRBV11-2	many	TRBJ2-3	TGTGCCAGCAGTTCACTCGGCCCTCTTCAGCGGGGGGGCACAGATACGCAGTATTTT	CASSSLGPLQRGGTDTQYF
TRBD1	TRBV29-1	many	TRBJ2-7	TGCAGCGTTGCGTCCCGGGACAGTTACAAGCAGTACTTC	CSVASRDSYKQYF
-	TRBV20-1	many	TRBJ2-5	TGCAGTGCTAGCGCGAGGGGTGGGGAGACCCAGTACTTC	CSASARGGETQYF
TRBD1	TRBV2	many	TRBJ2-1	TGTGCCAGCAGTACCGACAGGGGGCAAGACTTCTTC	CASSTDRGQDFF
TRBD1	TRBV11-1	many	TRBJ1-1	TGTGCCAGCAGATCTGAGCCCGGGACAGGGGGCGAGAACACTGAAGCTTTCTTT	CASRSEPGTGGENTEAFF
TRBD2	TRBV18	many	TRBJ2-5	TGTGCCAGCTCACCGCTAGCGGGAGGGCCAGAAGAGACCCAGTACTTC	CASSPLAGGPEETQYF
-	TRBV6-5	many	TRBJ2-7	TGTGCCGTAATAGGCAGCTTCTACGAGCAGTACTTC	CAVIGSFYEQYF
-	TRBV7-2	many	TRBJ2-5	TGTGCCAGCAGCTTAGTGGGTTTAGAGACCCAGTACTTC	CASSLVGLETQYF
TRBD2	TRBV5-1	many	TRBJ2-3	TGCGCCAGCAGCTTGACTTCCGGGACCGCCTCGAGCGGGAGAACGCAGTATTTT	CASSLTSGTASSGRTQYF
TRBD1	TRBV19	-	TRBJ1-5	TGTGCCAGTAGCCGGCACAGGGGAGGGGATCAGCCCCAGCATTTT	CASSRHRGGDQPQHF
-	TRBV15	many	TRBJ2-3	TGTGCCACAGGAACCACAGATACGCAGTATTTT	CATGTTDTQYF
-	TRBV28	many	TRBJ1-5	TGTGCCAGCACCGACGGGGCTTTCACTCAGCCCCAGCATTTT	CASTDGAFTQPQHF
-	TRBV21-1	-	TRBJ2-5	TGTGCCAGCAGCAAACCCAGGACCCAGTACTTC	CASSKPRTQYF
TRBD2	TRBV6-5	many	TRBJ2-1	TGTGCCAGCAGTTACCTAGCGGGATGGGACAATGAGCAGTTCTTC	CASSYLAGWDNEQFF
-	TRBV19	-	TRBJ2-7	TGTGCCAGTAGTATCCGGGGACGGGCCTACGAGCAGTACTTC	CASSIRGRAYEQYF
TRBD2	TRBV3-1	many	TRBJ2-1	TGTGCCAGCAGCCAAGATGGGGGGGACTACCTGTTCTTC	CASSQDGGDYLFF
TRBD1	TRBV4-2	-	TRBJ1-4	TGTGCCAGCAGCCAAGATCACCACAGGGGGCCGCTTTCTAATGAAAAACTGTTTTTT	CASSQDHHRGPLSNEKLFF
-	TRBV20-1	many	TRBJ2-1	TGCAGTGCTAGAGTCCGGACAGGGAGAGCGGGGAGGACCTACAATGAGCAGTTCTTC	CSARVRTGRAGRTYNEQFF
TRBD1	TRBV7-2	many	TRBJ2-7	TGTGCCAGCAGCTGGGGGACAGGGAAGCGGGTCGAGCAGTACTTC	CASSWGTGKRVEQYF